The next 21 T cell receptor beta chains were all read from a single sample in a study of T cell repertoires in cytomegalovirus infection. One entry per CDR3 protein, called by TCRdb with MiXCR from the reads. The table shows over 90,000 distinct CDR3 sequences, with 15% to 20% occurring only once. The source material was PBMCs. All receptors derive from a human donor in good health (CMV status not recorded). Some clones in this sample may be carry-over from other donors' samples.

In this sample, this clonotype turned up a few times. The chain joins TRBV10-3 to TRBJ2-3; 7 bases agree with TRBD2. The germline V gene encodes CDR1 ENHRY and CDR2 SYGVKD. The CDR3 is 13 amino acids. Trimming removed 3 bases from V and 11 bases from J; junction bases left unmatched: 8. The CDR3 here is CAISDLQGGGQYF. CDR3 sequence (DNA): TGTGCCATCAGTGATCTTCAGGGCGGGGGGCAGTATTTT.

This clonotype appeared many times. V usage is TRBV7-9 and J usage is TRBJ2-3; 9 nucleotides match TRBD2. J was trimmed by 4 bases and V by 3 bases; bases with no gene match: 14. This CDR3 has 18 amino acids. In germline, CDR1 is SEHNR, CDR2 FQNEAQ (reference sequence). CDR3 amino acids: CASSFLRGGSLRSDTQYF. Here the CDR3 DNA reads TGTGCCAGCAGCTTTCTGCGGGGGGGTTCGTTAAGGTCAGATACGCAGTATTTT. Supplemented by reference TRBV7-9 and TRBJ2-3, the full variable domain reads DTGVSQNPRHKITKRGQNVTFRCDPISEHNRLYWYRQTLGQGPEFLTYFQNEAQLEKSRLLSDRFSAERPKGSFSTLEIQRTEQGDSAMYLCASSFLRGGSLRSDTQYFGPGTRLTVL.

Ten or more counts support this clonotype. The chain uses TRBV28 and TRBJ1-6; D is unresolved. Germline loops: CDR1 MDHEN, CDR2 SYDVKM. The CDR3 is made up of 15 amino acids. The V end was cut by 1 base, the J end by 5 bases, with 9 bases between. CDR3 in amino acids: CASSLLARDNSPLHF. CDR3 nucleotides: TGTGCCAGCAGTTTATTGGCCAGAGATAATTCACCCCTCCACTTT.

This clonotype was recorded many times. The CDR3 is CASRYNNEQFF. In nucleotides, the CDR3 is TGTGCCAGCAGATATAACAATGAGCAGTTCTTC. The chain is built from TRBV6-5 and TRBJ2-1; D gene uncertain. Germline loops: CDR1 MNHEY, CDR2 SVGAGI. The CDR3 covers 11 residues. V lost 6 bases and J lost 5, with 5 bases in between.

This clonotype has just a few counts. The gene calls are TRBV7-9 and TRBJ1-1; D not certain. CDR3 length: 13 amino acids. The germline V gene encodes CDR1 SEHNR and CDR2 FQNEAQ (reference sequence). V was clipped by 5 bases and J by 5 bases, with 12 bases between them. This CDR3 reads CASSRPGLTEAFF. Here the CDR3 DNA reads TGTGCCAGCAGCCGACCTGGCCTAACTGAAGCTTTCTTT.

The rearrangement joins TRBV20-1 to TRBJ2-3, with a possible D match to TRBD2 (6 bases). V lost 1 base to trimming and J lost 7 bases, with 15 bases between them. The CDR3 covers 14 residues. Germline V gene lookup returns CDR1 DFQATT and CDR2 SNEGSKA (reference sequence). This CDR3 is CSARVGPGGNTQYF. The CDR3 DNA reads TGCAGTGCTAGAGTGGGGCCCGGCGGGAATACGCAGTATTTT.

This clonotype has ten or more counts. Germline is not matched at one junction end, which may reflect a read error. CDR3 region: CASSSGTGFGTGELFF. The CDR3 DNA reads TGTGCTAGCAGCTCCGGGACAGGGTTTGGCACCGGGGAGCTGTTTTTT. V and J are TRBV7-6 and TRBJ2-2, with TRBD1 identical over 9 bases. CDR1 is SGHVS and CDR2 is FNYEAQ in the germline V gene. The CDR3 runs 16 residues.

This clonotype was observed at least ten times. The V and J genes are TRBV11-3 and TRBJ2-3, with 7 bases lining up with TRBD2. The germline V gene encodes CDR1 SGHNT and CDR2 YENEEA. The CDR3 has 15 amino acids. Germline trimming cut 4 bases from V and 0 bases from J; bases unmatched to any gene: 4. The chain's CDR3 is CASSSGTTSTDTQYF. The DNA for the CDR3 is TGTGCCAGCAGCTCCGGGACTACAAGCACAGATACGCAGTATTTT.

This clonotype was counted ten times or more. The rearrangement uses TRBV5-1 and TRBJ1-2, with D possibly TRBD1 on 6 matching bases. The ends were cut back, 3 bases at V and 8 bases at J, with 20 bases in the middle. Per the germline V gene, CDR1 is SGHRS and CDR2 is YFSETQ. The CDR3 is 15 residues long. The CDR3 nucleotides are TGCGCCAGCAGCTGGAGGGGGGACGGCGGAAGAGGCTACACCTTC. This encodes CASSWRGDGGRGYTF.

The chain recombines TRBV28 with TRBJ1-2, with 8 bases fitting TRBD1. Unmatched junction bases numbered 3, after V lost 4 bases and J lost 8 bases. Germline loops: CDR1 MDHEN, CDR2 SYDVKM. This CDR3 comprises 12 residues. CDR3 DNA sequence: TGTGCCAGCAGTTCAGGGGGCAGCGGCTACACCTTC. Its translation is CASSSGGSGYTF.

This clonotype was counted only a few times. The CDR3: CSVEGLDSYNEQFF. The CDR3 bases are TGCAGCGTTGAGGGGTTGGACTCCTACAATGAGCAGTTCTTC. This rearrangement joins TRBV29-1 to TRBJ2-1; no definite D call. The CDR3 runs to 14 residues. V was clipped by 3 bases and J by 0 bases, with 9 bases between them. The germline V gene has CDR1 SQVTM and CDR2 ANQGSEA.

This clonotype has a count of ten or more. In nucleotides, the CDR3 is TGTGCCAGCAGCCCCGCCCCTCACTACGAGCAGTACTTC. Translating gives CASSPAPHYEQYF. The chain uses TRBV7-2 and TRBJ2-7; D call uncertain. CDR3 length: 13 amino acids. The V gene's germline CDR1 is SGHTA and CDR2 FQGNSA. V lost 5 bases, J lost 3 bases, and 11 bases lay in between.

This clonotype was counted many times. The gene calls are TRBV7-8 and TRBJ2-3; D is perhaps TRBD1 (5 bases). V lost 5 bases to trimming and J lost 2 bases, with 11 bases between them. Germline CDR1 and CDR2: SGHVS and FQNEAQ. The CDR3 consists of 14 residues. The CDR3 loop is CASSVQGNTDTQYF. CDR3 in DNA: TGTGCCAGCAGCGTCCAGGGAAACACAGATACGCAGTATTTT.

This clonotype was counted many times. The V gene is TRBV7-2, the J gene TRBJ1-4; possible D gene TRBD1, 5 bases. Trimming took off 4 bases at V and 2 bases at J, with 8 bases between the two ends. The V gene's germline CDR1 is SGHTA and CDR2 FQGNSA. The CDR3 consists of 14 residues. CDR3 protein: CASSWGWTNEKLFF. The CDR3 nucleotides read TGTGCCAGCAGCTGGGGGTGGACTAATGAAAAACTGTTTTTT.

This clonotype was counted only a few times. The chain couples TRBV7-3 to TRBJ2-3, with 7 bases that match TRBD1. The CDR3 length is 18 residues. Trimming removed 5 bases from V and 2 bases from J; junction bases left unmatched: 16. Per the germline V gene, CDR1 is SGHTA and CDR2 is FQGTGA. CDR3 coding DNA: TGTGCCAGCAGCCGCGGAACGAGGGGGCCGAAATCCACAGATACGCAGTATTTT. Translated: CASSRGTRGPKSTDTQYF.

The V gene is TRBV6-2 or TRBV6-3, the J gene TRBJ2-7, with D perhaps matching TRBD1 (6 bases). Trimming cost V 4 bases and J 3 bases, with 16 bases left between them. Per the germline V gene, CDR1 is MNHEY and CDR2 is SVGEGT. The CDR3 consists of 15 residues. The DNA for the CDR3 is TGTGCCAGCAGTTCCCCTGGGACAAGCGACTACGAGCAGTACTTC. It translates to CASSSPGTSDYEQYF.

The rearrangement joins TRBV12-3 or TRBV12-4 to TRBJ2-1; a possible D gene is TRBD1 (6 bases). The V gene lost 4 bases and the J gene lost 6 bases, with 19 bases spanning the gap. CDR3 length: 16 residues. DNA for the CDR3: TGTGCCAGCAGTTGGAAAAGGCAGGGGACCGGCAATGAGCAGTTCTTC. This codes for CASSWKRQGTGNEQFF.

This clonotype has at least ten counts. The V and J genes are TRBV11-2 and TRBJ1-4; 8 bases align to TRBD1. The CDR3 extends over 14 amino acids. CDR1 is SGHAT, CDR2 FQNNGV, per germline. V lost 3 bases and J lost 8; bases outside the gene matches: 5. The CDR3 nucleotides are TGTGCCAGCAGCTTGATTGGGACAGGCGAAAAACTGTTTTTT. This sequence encodes CASSLIGTGEKLFF.

This clonotype has at least ten counts. The V gene is TRBV7-8, the J gene TRBJ2-7; D assignment may be TRBD1 or TRBD2 (5 bases each). From germline, CDR1 is SGHVS and CDR2 FQNEAQ. V gave up 6 bases and J gave up 2 bases, with 11 bases separating them. The CDR3 loop spans 13 amino acids. The CDR3 sequence: CASSNGGAYEQYF. The CDR3 DNA reads TGTGCCAGCAGTAATGGGGGAGCCTACGAGCAGTACTTC.

This clonotype was seen ten or more times. The CDR3 DNA reads as TGTGCCAGCAGCTTAGAGGCGGGGAGGCCCCAGCATTTT. The encoded protein is CASSLEAGRPQHF. V gene TRBV7-2 combines with J gene TRBJ1-5; D remains unclear. Germline lookup yields CDR1 SGHTA and CDR2 FQGNSA. This CDR3 spans 13 amino acids. The V end was cut by 1 base, the J end by 9 bases, with 10 bases between.

The chain employs TRBV7-9 and TRBJ2-7; D uncertain. This CDR3 region has 12 residues. V lost 4 bases and J 5 bases, leaving 9 bases between the germline ends. Germline CDR1 SEHNR, CDR2 FQNEAQ (reference sequence). The CDR3 DNA reads as TGTGCCAGCAGCTCGGCCTGGGACGAGCAGTACTTC. It encodes CASSSAWDEQYF.